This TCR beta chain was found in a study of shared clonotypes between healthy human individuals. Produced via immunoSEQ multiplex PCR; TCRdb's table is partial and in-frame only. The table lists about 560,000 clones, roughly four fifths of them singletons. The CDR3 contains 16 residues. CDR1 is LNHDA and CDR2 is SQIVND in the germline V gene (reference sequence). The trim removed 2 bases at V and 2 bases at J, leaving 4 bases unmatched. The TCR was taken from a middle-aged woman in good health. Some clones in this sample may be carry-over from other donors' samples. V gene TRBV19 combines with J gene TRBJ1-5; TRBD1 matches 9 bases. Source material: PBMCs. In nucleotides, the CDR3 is TGTGCCAGTAGTATATGGGGACAGGGAGGCAATCAGCCCCAGCATTTT. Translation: CASSIWGQGGNQPQHF.